This T cell receptor beta chain was obtained from a study of T-cell memory formation after mild COVID-19. Study-wide points: Researchers could not confirm that second-wave clones peaking on day 37 targeted SARS-CoV-2.

TCRdb analysed the 5' RACE reads with MiXCR anew, one entry per CDR3 protein. The sample includes 350,000 to 400,000 distinct CDR3 sequences, over 20% seen only once; the top ten take around an eighth. In regard to this clonotype: What it binds is not known.

V was cut by 5 bases and J by 2 bases, with 13 bases left in between. This CDR3 has 13 residues. In germline, CDR1 is SQVTM, CDR2 ANQGSEA. This TCR came from an adult woman who had mild COVID-19 (a few samples of this study predate the infection). Cell type and time point are not known. Sample: PBMCs or a T cell subset sorted from them (not recorded which). This chain connects TRBV29-1 to TRBJ2-7, with D possibly TRBD1 on 6 matching bases. The DNA of the CDR3 is TGCAGCGTTATCCAGGGGATGACCTACGAGCAGTACTTC. The encoded protein is CSVIQGMTYEQYF.